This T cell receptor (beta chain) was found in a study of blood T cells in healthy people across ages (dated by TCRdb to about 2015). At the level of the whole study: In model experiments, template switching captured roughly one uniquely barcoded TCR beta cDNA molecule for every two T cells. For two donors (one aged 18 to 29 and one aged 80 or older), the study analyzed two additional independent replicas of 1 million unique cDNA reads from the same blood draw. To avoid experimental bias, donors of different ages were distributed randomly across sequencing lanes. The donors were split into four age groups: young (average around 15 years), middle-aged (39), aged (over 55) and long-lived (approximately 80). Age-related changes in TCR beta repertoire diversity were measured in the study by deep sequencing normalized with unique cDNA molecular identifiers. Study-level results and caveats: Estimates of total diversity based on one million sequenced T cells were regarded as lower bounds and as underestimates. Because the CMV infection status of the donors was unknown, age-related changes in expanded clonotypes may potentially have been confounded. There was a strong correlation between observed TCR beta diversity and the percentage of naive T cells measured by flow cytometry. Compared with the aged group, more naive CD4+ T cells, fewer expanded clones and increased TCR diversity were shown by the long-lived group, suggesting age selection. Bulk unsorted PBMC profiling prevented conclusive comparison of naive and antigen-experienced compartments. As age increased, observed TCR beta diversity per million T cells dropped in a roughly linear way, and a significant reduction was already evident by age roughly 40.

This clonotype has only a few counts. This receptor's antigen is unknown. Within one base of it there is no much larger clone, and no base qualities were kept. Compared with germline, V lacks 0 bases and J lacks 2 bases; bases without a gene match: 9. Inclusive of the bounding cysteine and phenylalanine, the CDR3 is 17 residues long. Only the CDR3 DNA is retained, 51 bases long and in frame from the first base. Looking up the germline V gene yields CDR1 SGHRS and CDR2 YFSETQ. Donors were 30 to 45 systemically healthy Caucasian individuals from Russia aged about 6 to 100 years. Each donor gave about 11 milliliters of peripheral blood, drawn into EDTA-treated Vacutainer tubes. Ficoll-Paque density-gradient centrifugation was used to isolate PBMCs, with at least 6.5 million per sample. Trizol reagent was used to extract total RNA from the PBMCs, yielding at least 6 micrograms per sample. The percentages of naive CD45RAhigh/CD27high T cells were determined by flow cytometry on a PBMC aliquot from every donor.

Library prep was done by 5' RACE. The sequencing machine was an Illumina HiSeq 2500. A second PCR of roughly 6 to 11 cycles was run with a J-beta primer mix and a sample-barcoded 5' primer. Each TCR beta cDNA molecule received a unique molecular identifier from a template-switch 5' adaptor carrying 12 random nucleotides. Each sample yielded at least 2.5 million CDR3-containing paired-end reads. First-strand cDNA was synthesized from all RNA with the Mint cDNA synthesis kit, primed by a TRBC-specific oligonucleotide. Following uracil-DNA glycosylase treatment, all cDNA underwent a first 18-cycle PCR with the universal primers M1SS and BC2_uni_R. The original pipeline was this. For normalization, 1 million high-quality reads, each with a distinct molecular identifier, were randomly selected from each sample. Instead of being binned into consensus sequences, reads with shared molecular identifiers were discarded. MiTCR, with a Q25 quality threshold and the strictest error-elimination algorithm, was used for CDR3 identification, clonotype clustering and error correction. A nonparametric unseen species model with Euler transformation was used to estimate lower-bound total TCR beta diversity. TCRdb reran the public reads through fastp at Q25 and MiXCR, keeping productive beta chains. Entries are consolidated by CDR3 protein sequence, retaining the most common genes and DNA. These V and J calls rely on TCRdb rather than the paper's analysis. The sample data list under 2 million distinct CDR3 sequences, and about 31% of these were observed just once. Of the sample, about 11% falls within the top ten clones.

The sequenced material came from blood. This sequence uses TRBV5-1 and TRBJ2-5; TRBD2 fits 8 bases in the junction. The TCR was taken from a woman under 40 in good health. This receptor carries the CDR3 CASSLGHSGGVQETQYF. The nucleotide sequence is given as TGCGCCAGCAGCTTGGGACACAGCGGGGGCGTGCAAGAGACCCAGTACTTC.